The 12 T cell receptor beta chains presented below share a single source sample, sequenced in a study of graft-versus-host responses after intestinal transplantation. From the graft tissue, intraepithelial and lamina propria lymphocytes were released through processing. Sequenced by immunoSEQ multiplex PCR; TCRdb stores in-frame clones only, minus some. The sample lists around 18,000 clones, around 82% occurring once. The sample here was ileum tissue, taken 17 days after transplant. Source of these receptors: a human patient who received an intestinal transplant, so some T cells may come from the graft donor.

The chain recombines TRBV4-2 with TRBJ2-7; 7 bases agree with TRBD2. Germline loops: CDR1 LGHNA, CDR2 YNFKEQ. The CDR3 consists of 14 residues. Trimming cost V 1 base and J 4 bases; bases outside gene matches: 4. The CDR3 bases are TGTGCCAGCAGCCAAGGGCGGGAGAAGTACGAGCAGTACTTC. Its translation: CASSQGREKYEQYF.

This rearrangement joins TRBV18 to TRBJ1-2; 7 bases are shared with TRBD1. The CDR3 spans 16 residues. The germline V gene encodes CDR1 KGHSH and CDR2 LQKENI. J gave up 4 bases and V 2 bases, and 10 bases lay outside the gene matches. CDR3 in amino acids: CASSPNIGTEGYGYTF. In DNA, the CDR3 is TGTGCCAGCTCACCAAATATTGGGACAGAGGGCTATGGCTACACCTTC. Looking up the rest from reference TRBV18 and TRBJ1-2 gives the full variable domain: NAGVMQNPRHLVRRRGQEARLRCSPMKGHSHVYWYRQLPEEGLKFMVYLQKENIIDESGMPKERFSAEFPKEGPSILRIQQVVRGDSAAYFCASSPNIGTEGYGYTFGSGTRLTVV.

The gene calls are TRBV6-6 and TRBJ2-2, with D perhaps matching TRBD1 (6 bases). Germline CDR1 is MNHNY and CDR2 is SVGAGI (reference sequence). The CDR3 runs to 13 residues. Trimming took 0 bases from V and 7 from J, leaving 6 bases between them. The CDR3 DNA reads as TGTGCCAGCAGTTACTCAGGGGGCGGGGAGCTGTTTTTT. Its protein is CASSYSGGGELFF.

The chain recombines TRBV30 with TRBJ2-3, with D unclear. This CDR3 is 14 amino acids long. The germline V and J ends were trimmed by 5 bases and 0 bases, with 12 bases remaining between them. CDR1 GTSNPN and CDR2 SVGIG come from the germline V gene (reference sequence). The CDR3 region is CAWAGPSSTDTQYF. The CDR3, as DNA: TGTGCCTGGGCCGGGCCCTCTAGCACAGATACGCAGTATTTT.

CDR3 in amino acids: CASSSILAPSSYEQYF. In nucleotides, the CDR3 is TGTGCCAGTAGTTCAATACTAGCGCCGTCCTCCTACGAGCAGTACTTC. The chain is built from TRBV19 and TRBJ2-7; 7 bases agree with TRBD2. V was pared by 5 bases and J by 0 bases, with 10 bases of the junction left unmatched. The CDR3 loop spans 16 amino acids. Germline V gene sequence: CDR1 LNHDA, CDR2 SQIVND (reference sequence).

The J gene is TRBJ1-1, the V gene TRBV30; 7 bases map to TRBD1. The junction had 4 bases not matched to a gene; V was cut back by 1 base and J by 5 bases. From germline, CDR1 is GTSNPN and CDR2 SVGIG (reference sequence). The CDR3 length is 13 residues. The CDR3 loop reads CAWSDRGGTEAFF. CDR3 DNA: TGTGCCTGGAGTGACAGGGGCGGAACTGAAGCTTTCTTT.

The chain links TRBV7-2 to TRBJ1-1; unclear D gene. The CDR3 contains 11 residues. Germline CDR1 reads SGHTA; CDR2 reads FQGNSA. V lost 5 bases, J lost 10 bases, and 11 bases lay in between. CDR3 nucleotides: TGTGCCAGCAGCCCCACTTTCGGAGCTTTCTTT. The encoded protein is CASSPTFGAFF.

The genes are TRBV6-1 and TRBJ2-3, with 10 nucleotides matching TRBD1. V shed 4 bases and J 1 base; nucleotides not matched to a gene: 5. Germline CDR1 reads MNHNS; CDR2 reads SASEGT. This CDR3 is built from 16 residues. CDR3 sequence reads: CASSADRGRGTDTQYF. The DNA of the CDR3 is TGTGCCAGCAGTGCCGACAGGGGGCGGGGCACAGATACGCAGTATTTT.

The chain carries TRBV7-9 and TRBJ2-7; D perhaps matches TRBD2 (5 bases). Trimming took off 10 bases at V and 5 bases at J, with 15 bases between the two ends. Germline V gene data show CDR1 as SEHNR and CDR2 as FQNEAQ (reference sequence). The CDR3 has 12 residues. The CDR3 sequence: CATSGVSDEQYF. CDR3 sequence (DNA): TGTGCCACCTCCGGGGTGTCCGACGAGCAGTACTTC. The full variable domain, completed using reference TRBV7-9 and TRBJ2-7, is DTGVSQNPRHKITKRGQNVTFRCDPISEHNRLYWYRQTLGQGPEFLTYFQNEAQLEKSRLLSDRFSAERPKGSFSTLEIQRTEQGDSAMYLCATSGVSDEQYFGPGTRLTVT.

The chain couples TRBV5-1 to TRBJ2-7; no clear D. Germline values: CDR1 SGHRS, CDR2 YFSETQ. The germline V and J ends were trimmed by 1 base and 6 bases, with 5 bases remaining between them. CDR3 size: 11 residues. The CDR3 is CASSLLGEQYF. The CDR3 DNA reads TGCGCCAGCAGCTTGCTTGGCGAGCAGTACTTC.

The rearrangement uses TRBV6-6 and TRBJ2-4, with unresolved D. Germline V CDR1 and CDR2: MNHNY, SVGAGI (reference sequence). Trimming left V 2 bases short and J 8 bases short, with 13 bases between. The CDR3 is 14 residues long. CDR3 sequence reads: CASSYLSQADIQYF. The CDR3 nucleotides read TGTGCCAGCAGTTACCTCAGTCAGGCAGACATTCAGTACTTC.

This chain links TRBV5-6 with TRBJ1-5, with D perhaps TRBD1 (5 bases). This CDR3 spans 14 amino acids. V was cut by 0 bases and J by 6 bases, with 10 bases left in between. From germline, CDR1 is SGHDT and CDR2 YYEEEE. CDR3 bases: TGTGCCAGCAGCTTGGGCCAGGGAGCTCAGCCCCAGCATTTT. This translates into CASSLGQGAQPQHF.